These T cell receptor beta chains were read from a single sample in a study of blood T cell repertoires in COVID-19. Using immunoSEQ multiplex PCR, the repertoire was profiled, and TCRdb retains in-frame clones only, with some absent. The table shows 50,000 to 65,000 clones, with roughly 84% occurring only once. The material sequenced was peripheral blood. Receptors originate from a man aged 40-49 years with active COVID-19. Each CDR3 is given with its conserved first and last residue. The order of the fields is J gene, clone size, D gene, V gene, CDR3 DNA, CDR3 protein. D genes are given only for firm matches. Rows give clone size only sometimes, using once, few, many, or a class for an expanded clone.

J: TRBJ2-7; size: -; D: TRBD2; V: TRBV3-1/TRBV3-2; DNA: TGTGCCAGCAGCCTCGGACTAGCGGTACCCTACGAGCAGTACTTC; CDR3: CASSLGLAVPYEQYF
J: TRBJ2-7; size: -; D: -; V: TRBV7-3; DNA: TGTGCCAGCAGCAGGCAGGGTGGGTCTTCCTACGAGCAGTACTTC; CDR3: CASSRQGGSSYEQYF
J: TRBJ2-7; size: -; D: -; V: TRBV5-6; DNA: TGTGCCAGCAGCTCCGCAAACGGAGACGAGCAGTACTTC; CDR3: CASSSANGDEQYF
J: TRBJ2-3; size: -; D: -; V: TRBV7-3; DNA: TGTGCCAGCGCGCTAGCGCGAAGCACAGATACGCAGTATTTT; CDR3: CASALARSTDTQYF
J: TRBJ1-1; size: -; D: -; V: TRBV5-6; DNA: TGTGCCAGCCGGAGATGGGTGAACACTGAAGCTTTCTTT; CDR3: CASRRWVNTEAFF
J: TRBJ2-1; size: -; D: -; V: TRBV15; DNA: TGTGCCACCAGCAGAGGAGGTTATACCTCCAATGAGCAGTTCTTC; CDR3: CATSRGGYTSNEQFF
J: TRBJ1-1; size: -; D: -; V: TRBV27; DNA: TGTGCCAGCAGTCCTTACCGGGCTGGGACTTTGAACACTGAAGCTTTCTTT; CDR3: CASSPYRAGTLNTEAFF
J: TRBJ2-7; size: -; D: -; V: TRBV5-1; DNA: TGCGCCAGCAGCACCACAGGGTACGAGCAGTACTTC; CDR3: CASSTTGYEQYF
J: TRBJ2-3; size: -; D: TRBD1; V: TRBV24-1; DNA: TGTGCCACCAGTGCGACAGGGCGTTCAGATACGCAGTATTTT; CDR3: CATSATGRSDTQYF
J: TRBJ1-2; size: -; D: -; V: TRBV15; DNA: TGTGCCACCAGCAGCGACAGCTATGGCTACACCTTC; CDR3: CATSSDSYGYTF
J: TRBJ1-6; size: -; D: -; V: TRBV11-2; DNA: TGTGCCAGCAGCTTAGGAACAGAGACAGTCTATAATTCACCCCTCCACTTT; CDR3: CASSLGTETVYNSPLHF
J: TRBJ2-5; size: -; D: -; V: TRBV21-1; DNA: TGTGCCAGCAGCCAAAACCCGCGTATGAAAGAGACCCAGTACTTC; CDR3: CASSQNPRMKETQYF
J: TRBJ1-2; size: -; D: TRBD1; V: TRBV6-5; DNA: TGTGCCAGCAGTTTCAGACAGGGGAGTGGCTACACCTTC; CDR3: CASSFRQGSGYTF
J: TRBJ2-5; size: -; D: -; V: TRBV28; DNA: TGTGCCAGCAGATCTATCACAGGGCTTCGCGAGACCCAGTACTTC; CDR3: CASRSITGLRETQYF
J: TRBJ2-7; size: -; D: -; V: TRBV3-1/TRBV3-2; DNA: TGTGCCAGCAGCCATATAGACGAGCAGTACTTC; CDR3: CASSHIDEQYF
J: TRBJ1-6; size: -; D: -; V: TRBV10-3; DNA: TGTGCCATCAGTGAGGCACGGGGGTCCTATAATTCACCCCTCCACTTT; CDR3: CAISEARGSYNSPLHF
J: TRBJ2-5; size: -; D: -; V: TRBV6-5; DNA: TGTGCCGCCCAAAGAATGTGGCGGGAAGGGACCCAGTACTTC; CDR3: CAAQRMWREGTQYF
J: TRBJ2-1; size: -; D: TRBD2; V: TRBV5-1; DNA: TGCGCCAGCAGCCCCCGACTAGCGGGAGGAAAGCCCGATGAGCAGTTCTTC; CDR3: CASSPRLAGGKPDEQFF
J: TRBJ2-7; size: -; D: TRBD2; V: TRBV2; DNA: TGTGCCAGCAGTGTGGGCGGGAGGGGGTACGAGCAGTACTTC; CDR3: CASSVGGRGYEQYF
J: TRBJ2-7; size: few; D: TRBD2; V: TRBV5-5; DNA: TGTGCCAGCAGCCCCCGACTAGCGGGAGTAATCTACGAGCAGTACTTC; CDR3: CASSPRLAGVIYEQYF
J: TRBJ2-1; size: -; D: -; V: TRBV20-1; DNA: TGCAGTGCTAGTACGTCCCACAGCTCCTACAATGAGCAGTTCTTC; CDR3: CSASTSHSSYNEQFF
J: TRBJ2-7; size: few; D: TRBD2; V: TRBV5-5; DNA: TGTGCCAGCAGCTTGCGGGGTAAGGGACTAGCGGGATTCTACGAGCAGTACTTC; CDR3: CASSLRGKGLAGFYEQYF
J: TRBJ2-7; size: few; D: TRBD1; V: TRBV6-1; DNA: TGTGCCAGCAGTGAGATACCGGGACAGGGGGCAAGGGAGCAGTACTTC; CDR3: CASSEIPGQGAREQYF
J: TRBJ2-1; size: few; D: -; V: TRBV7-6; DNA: TGTGCCAGCAGCTTAGAGGGACACACCTCCTACAATGAGCAGTTCTTC; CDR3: CASSLEGHTSYNEQFF
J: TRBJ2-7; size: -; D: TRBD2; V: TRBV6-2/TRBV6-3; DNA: TGTGCCAGCAGTTACTTTGGCGGGAGCTACGAGCAGTACTTC; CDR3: CASSYFGGSYEQYF
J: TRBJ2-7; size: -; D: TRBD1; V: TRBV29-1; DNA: TGCAGCGTCGAGACGGGACAGGGCTACGAGCAGTACTTC; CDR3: CSVETGQGYEQYF